This section outlines one TCR beta chain sequence together with its context. V lost 7 bases and J lost 0, with 22 bases in between. Germline CDR1 and CDR2: MNHNS and SASEGT. This CDR3 has 17 amino acids. Each sample used at least 6 million PBMCs. This sample stems from a study of blood T cells in healthy people across ages. Study information: Capture by template switching was about one barcoded beta molecule per two T cells.

Together with a sample-barcoded 5' primer, a J-beta primer mix was included in a second PCR lasting about 7 to 12 cycles. Each CDR3 protein gets one entry after TCRdb re-called the 5' RACE reads with MiXCR. The data hold about 1,000,000 distinct CDR3 sequences, with under 55% observed a single time. V and J are TRBV6-1 and TRBJ2-7, with D maybe TRBD2 (5 bases). Specimen: blood. The clonotype originates from a woman aged 55-69 years in good health. This chain's CDR3 is CASKAPGLASISYEQYF. CDR3 DNA sequence: TGTGCCAGCAAGGCGCCCGGGCTAGCCAGTATCTCCTACGAGCAGTACTTC.